This T cell receptor (beta chain) was captured in a study of shared clonotypes between healthy human individuals. Study-level results: Larger estimated richness was generally recorded for naive subsets relative to memory subsets. About 5% of naive CD4 clonotypes were shared across four donors.

Worth noting for this clone: Its matching antigen is unknown.

An assay was performed, and its level was deep. TCRdb keeps only in-frame clones here, not all; method: immunoSEQ multiplex PCR. The sample comprises some 2 million clones, about 95% of which are singletons, and 1.1% rests with the top ten. Naive CD8 cells, CD45RO-negative and positively selected for CCR7, excluded terminally differentiated effector memory CD45RA+ cells. V was cut by 5 bases and J by 0 bases, with 16 bases left in between. The CDR3 runs 17 residues. Germline V gene data show CDR1 as SGHAT and CDR2 as FQNNGV. Sample: naive CD8+ T cells sorted from blood. The origin of this receptor is a young man in good health. The V and J genes are TRBV11-2 and TRBJ1-4; D remains unclear. CDR3 residues: CASSHRYGTATNEKLFF. The DNA for the CDR3 is TGTGCCAGCAGCCATAGATATGGTACAGCAACTAATGAAAAACTGTTTTTT.